This T cell receptor (beta chain) appears in the sequencing data of a study of blood T cell repertoires in COVID-19. Study at large: Samples came from the United States, Italy and Spain, spanning acute and convalescent COVID-19. T cells, B-cell-depleted T cells, or PBMCs provided the cDNA or gDNA that served as material.

Original processing notes: Estimation of nucleated cell counts relied on the amplification of reference gene primers. Method: immunoSEQ multiplex PCR; TCRdb's copy keeps in-frame clones and lacks some. The V and J calls and clone size were taken over from that table, and D and trimming were inferred from the DNA. The sample carries about 310,000 clones, over 75% recorded once. Per germline, CDR1 SGDLS and CDR2 YYNGEE. V lost 1 base to trimming and J lost 4 bases; unmatched junction nucleotides: 4. The CDR3 sequence is 15 residues long. This chain joins TRBV9 and TRBJ2-1; 8 nucleotides agree with TRBD2. Input material: peripheral blood. The source is a man aged 50 or older with active or convalescent COVID-19. CDR3 in amino acids: CASSVLSGTYNEQFF. The CDR3 DNA follows: TGTGCCAGCAGCGTACTTAGCGGGACGTACAATGAGCAGTTCTTC.